This T cell receptor beta chain was identified during a study of cytomegalovirus exposure and HLA in healthy donors. PCR involved 60 Vbeta and 13 Jbeta primers. The protocol was immunoSEQ multiplex PCR, while the TCRdb copy is restricted to in-frame clones and leaves out a portion. The sample lists roughly 160,000 clones, around three quarters seen once, with roughly 1.7% in the top ten. CDR1 is SEHNR, CDR2 FQNEAQ, per germline (reference sequence). The CDR3 sequence is 14 residues long. J lost 8 bases, V lost 4 bases, and 9 bases had no gene match. Sequenced: PBMCs. V usage is TRBV7-9 and J usage is TRBJ1-2; 8 bases agree with TRBD1. The sequence derives from a woman in her twenties or thirties in good health and CMV-seronegative. CDR3 amino acids: CASSSGTGRLGYTF. CDR3 coding DNA: TGTGCCAGCAGCTCCGGGACAGGTCGGTTGGGCTACACCTTC.